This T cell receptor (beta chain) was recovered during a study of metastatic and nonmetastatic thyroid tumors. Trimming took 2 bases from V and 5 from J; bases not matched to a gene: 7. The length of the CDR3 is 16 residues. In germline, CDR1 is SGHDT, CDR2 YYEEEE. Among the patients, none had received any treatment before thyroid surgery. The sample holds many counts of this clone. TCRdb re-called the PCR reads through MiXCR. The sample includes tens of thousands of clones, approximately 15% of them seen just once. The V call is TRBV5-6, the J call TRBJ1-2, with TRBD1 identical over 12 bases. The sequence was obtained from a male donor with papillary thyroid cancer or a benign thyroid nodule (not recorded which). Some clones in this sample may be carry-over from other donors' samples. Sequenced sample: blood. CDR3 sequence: CASSFGTGGAFYGYTF. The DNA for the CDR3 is TGTGCCAGCAGCTTCGGGACAGGGGGCGCTTTTTATGGCTACACCTTC.